This entry is about one TCR beta chain. This clone was observed a few times. What this receptor recognizes is not known. Base qualities are not provided; no much larger clone lies one nucleotide away. Trimming removed 8 bases from V and 2 bases from J, leaving 7 bases between the germline ends. The CDR3, from cysteine to phenylalanine, totals 12 residues. Just the 36-base CDR3 DNA is kept, in frame starting at base 1. Based on the germline V gene, the CDR1 and CDR2 sequences are MNHEY and SVGAGI. The sample is drawn from a study of T cells after posttransplantation cyclophosphamide (dated by TCRdb to the mid-2010s). With regard to the full study: The study tracked T cell repertoire reconstitution by TRB sequencing after myeloablative bone marrow transplantation using posttransplantation cyclophosphamide as GVHD prophylaxis. Antigen receptor sequencing was done on samples from some 35 PTCy-treated patients and from 15 to 20 related bone marrow donors of those patients. Blood from every one of the 30 to 40 PTCy patients who had 1-year posttransplant specimens underwent TRB sequencing. Up to roughly 3 additional blood samples from 2 to 5.2 years after transplant were also TRB-sequenced in 3 patients, as was pretransplant blood from several patients. Because TRA and TRB clonality correlated tightly in roughly nine samples, the subsequent TCR analyses were limited to TRB only. Public TRB sequences were queried against a database of over 3,000 sequences associated with responses to pathogens, tumor antigens, self-antigens and alloantigens. Results and caveats for the whole study, not just this receptor: Across some 45 patients, TRB clonality was highly associated with recipient CMV seropositivity and CMV reactivation, and PTCy diversity was similar to diversity in CNI/methotrexate controls. Donor-recipient similarity was low at 1-2 months but increased during the first year, and donor CD8+ memory clones often dominated later blood repertoires. The TRB repertoires of T cells infiltrating skin or the GI tract showed only limited overlap with the TRB repertoires found in blood.

Genomic DNA was used for TRB sequencing, which was performed with the immunoSEQ assay at survey resolution or with the hsTCRB kit. In the authors' own workflow: The immunoSEQ software handled the initial read processing, while the LymphoSeq R package was used for the repertoire analyses. Clonality was computed as 1 minus normalized Shannon entropy; Gini coefficient was also calculated for each TRB dataset. To infer phenotypes in unsorted samples, TRB sequences from sorted subsets of the recipient or donor were mapped onto unsorted samples from the same recipient. TCRdb carries this immuneACCESS record with in-frame sequences only. Its versions omit some clonotypes, under half of them owing to an unresolved V gene in the studies checked, with the rest unexplained. Clone size and the V and J calls come from that table; the DNA yielded D and trimming. This sample is represented by 25,000 to 35,000 clones; roughly 88% of them were singletons. Roughly 3.3% of the sample is held by the ten biggest clonotypes.

On the day of marrow donation, related bone marrow donors gave peripheral blood samples. Peripheral blood and bone marrow mononuclear cells were isolated by Ficoll-Hypaque density centrifugation and cryopreserved. Sequenced input: PBMCs. The V and J segments used are TRBV6-5 and TRBJ1-3; D gene: possibly TRBD1, on 5 matching bases. The sequence derives from a man aged 45-65 years. The sequenced DNA is TGTGCCAGCGGAGGGGCTGGAAACACCATATATTTT. This sequence encodes CASGGAGNTIYF.